This T cell receptor (beta chain) was documented in a study of blood T cell repertoires in COVID-19. Study context: Some COVID-19 samples were acute and others convalescent; all came from the United States, Italy and Spain. PBMCs, B-cell-depleted T cells, or T cells provided the cDNA or gDNA that made up the material.

Germline V gene sequence: CDR1 LGHDT, CDR2 YNNKEL (reference sequence). Germline trimming cut 5 bases from V and 0 bases from J; bases unmatched to any gene: 4. The CDR3 has 15 residues. As handled by the study authors: Reference gene primer amplification gave estimated nucleated cell counts. Produced via immunoSEQ multiplex PCR; TCRdb's table is partial and in-frame only. V, J and clone size are taken as reported in that table, and D and trimming were inferred from the DNA itself. The sample holds some 45,000 clones; approximately 87% are singletons and the top ten take about a tenth. V usage is TRBV3-1 (or the pseudogene TRBV3-2) and J usage is TRBJ1-3, with 7 bases identical to TRBD1. The sequenced material came from peripheral blood. This TCR was sampled from a human donor in a cohort sampled during active COVID-19. The CDR3 DNA is TGTGCCAGCAGCGCAGGGACAGCCTCTGGAAACACCATATATTTT. Protein sequence: CASSAGTASGNTIYF.